These 9 T cell receptor beta chains were sequenced from one sample in a study of control samples from healthy donors and cancer patients. Clones were sequenced by immunoSEQ multiplex PCR, and TCRdb holds only the in-frame ones, with some missing. The sample carries about 120,000 clones, about 94% recorded once. The sample taken for sequencing was blood. These receptors were obtained from a man aged 30 to 45 in good health.

The rearrangement joins TRBV4-1 to TRBJ2-5; D is ambiguous. Germline CDR1 reads MGHRA; CDR2 reads YSYEKL. CDR3 length equals 16 residues. Trimming pared 0 bases from V and 4 bases from J, leaving 15 bases between. The CDR3 DNA follows: TGCGCCAGCAGCCAAGATCAACAAGGAACTCTAGAGACCCAGTACTTC. It yields the protein CASSQDQQGTLETQYF.

The chain is built from TRBV25-1 and TRBJ1-5; the D gene is possibly TRBD1 (6 bases). Trimming cost V 8 bases and J 4 bases, with 12 bases left between them. The CDR3 spans 13 residues. In germline, CDR1 is MGHDK, CDR2 SYGVNS. In nucleotides, the CDR3 is TGTGCCAGCTCCAGCCAGGGGAATCAGCCCCAGCATTTT. It codes for CASSSQGNQPQHF.

V and J are TRBV6-5 and TRBJ2-5; D is undetermined. The CDR3 consists of 15 residues. V was shortened by 0 bases and J by 5 bases, with 13 bases between the two germline ends. Looked up from germline, CDR1 is MNHEY and CDR2 is SVGAGI. The CDR3 nucleotides are TGTGCCAGCAGTTACTCGGGTGGGCCAGAGGAGACCCAGTACTTC. It is translated as CASSYSGGPEETQYF.

The chain employs TRBV4-1 and TRBJ1-1; D is unresolved. The V end lost 0 bases, the J end lost 0 bases, and 8 bases lay between the germline ends. This CDR3 has 15 amino acids. Looked up from germline, CDR1 is MGHRA and CDR2 is YSYEKL. CDR3 region: CASSQEAYMNTEAFF. For the CDR3, the DNA is TGCGCCAGCAGCCAAGAAGCCTACATGAACACTGAAGCTTTCTTT.

The chain carries TRBV19 and TRBJ1-4; no reliable D call. The V and J ends lost 1 base and 6 bases respectively, with 9 bases between them. Germline V gene data show CDR1 as LNHDA and CDR2 as SQIVND (reference sequence). CDR3 size: 14 residues. CDR3 in amino acids: CASSIVALDEKLFF. Written as DNA, the CDR3 is TGTGCCAGTAGTATAGTTGCCCTGGATGAAAAACTGTTTTTT. The whole variable domain, filled in from reference TRBV19 and TRBJ1-4, reads DGGITQSPKYLFRKEGQNVTLSCEQNLNHDAMYWYRQDPGQGLRLIYYSQIVNDFQKGDIAEGYSVSREKKESFPLTVTSAQKNPTAFYLCASSIVALDEKLFFGSGTQLSVL.

V usage is TRBV4-1 and J usage is TRBJ2-3; D possibly uses TRBD1 or TRBD2 (5 bases each). Between the trimmed V and J ends, which lost 4 bases and 0 bases, there was a span of 8 bases. Germline loops: CDR1 MGHRA, CDR2 YSYEKL. The CDR3 sequence is 14 residues long. CDR3 sequence (DNA): TGCGCCAGCAGCCTTGGGGGTAGCACAGATACGCAGTATTTT. As protein: CASSLGGSTDTQYF.

The V gene is TRBV5-6, the J gene TRBJ1-1; 9 bases agree with TRBD1. V trimming: 3 bases; J trimming: 3 bases; junction bases outside the gene matches: 6. Germline values: CDR1 SGHDT, CDR2 YYEEEE. The CDR3 is 15 residues long. The CDR3 is CASSSPDRGDTEAFF. The CDR3 nucleotides read TGTGCCAGCAGCTCCCCGGACAGGGGCGACACTGAAGCTTTCTTT.

The rearrangement uses TRBV5-1 and TRBJ1-2; D is possibly TRBD1 (6 bases). The germline V and J ends were trimmed by 2 bases and 8 bases, with 7 bases remaining between them. The CDR3 sequence is 11 residues long. The germline V gene has CDR1 SGHRS and CDR2 YFSETQ. The CDR3 reads CASSFRGGYTF. The CDR3 DNA sequence: TGCGCCAGCAGCTTCAGGGGAGGCTACACCTTC. Full variable domain (remainder filled in from reference TRBV5-1 and TRBJ1-2): KAGVTQTPRYLIKTRGQQVTLSCSPISGHRSVSWYQQTPGQGLQFLFEYFSETQRNKGNFPGRFSGRQFSNSRSEMNVSTLELGDSALYLCASSFRGGYTFGSGTRLTVV.

CDR3 in DNA: TGCGCCAGCAGTGACCCAAATAACTATGGCTACACCTTC. This gives the protein CASSDPNNYGYTF. The gene calls are TRBV10-2 and TRBJ1-2, with D unclear. The CDR3 loop spans 13 amino acids. CDR1 is WSHSY, CDR2 SAAADI, per germline. V lost 3 bases and J 1 base, leaving 6 bases between the germline ends.